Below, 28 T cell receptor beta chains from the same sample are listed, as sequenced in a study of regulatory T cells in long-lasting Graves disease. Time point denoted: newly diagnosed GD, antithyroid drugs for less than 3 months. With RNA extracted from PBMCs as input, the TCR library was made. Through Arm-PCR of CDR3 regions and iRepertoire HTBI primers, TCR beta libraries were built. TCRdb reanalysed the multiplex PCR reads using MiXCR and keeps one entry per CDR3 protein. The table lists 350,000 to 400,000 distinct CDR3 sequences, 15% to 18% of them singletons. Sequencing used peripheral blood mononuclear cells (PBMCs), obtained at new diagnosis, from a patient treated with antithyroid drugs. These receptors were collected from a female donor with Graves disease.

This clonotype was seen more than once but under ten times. The CDR3 sequence: CASSSSPGEEDIQYF. In DNA form, the CDR3 reads TGTGCCAGCAGCTCTAGCCCCGGGGAGGAGGACATTCAGTACTTC. The chain is built from TRBV11-1 and TRBJ2-4; weak D call: TRBD2 (6 bases). This CDR3 has 15 amino acids. Between the trimmed V and J ends, which lost 4 bases and 8 bases, there was a span of 18 bases. Germline V gene sequence: CDR1 SGHAT, CDR2 FQDESV (reference sequence).

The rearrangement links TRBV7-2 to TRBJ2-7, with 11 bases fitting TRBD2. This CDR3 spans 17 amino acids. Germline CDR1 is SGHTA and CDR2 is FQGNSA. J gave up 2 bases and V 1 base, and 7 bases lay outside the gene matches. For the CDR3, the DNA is TGTGCCAGCAGCTTAGTCTTAGCGGGAGGGCCCACCTACGAGCAGTACTTC. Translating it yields CASSLVLAGGPTYEQYF.

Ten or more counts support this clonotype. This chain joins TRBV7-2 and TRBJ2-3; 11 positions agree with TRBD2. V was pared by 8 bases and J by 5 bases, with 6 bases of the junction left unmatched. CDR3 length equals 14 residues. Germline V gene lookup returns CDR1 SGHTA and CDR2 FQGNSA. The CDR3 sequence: CASPLAGGGDTQYF. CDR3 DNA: TGTGCCAGCCCCCTAGCGGGAGGAGGAGATACGCAGTATTTT. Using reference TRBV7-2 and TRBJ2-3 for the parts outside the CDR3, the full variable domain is GAGVSQSPSNKVTEKGKDVELRCDPISGHTALYWYRQSLGQGLEFLIYFQGNSAPDKSGLPSDRFSAERTGGSVSTLTIQRTQQEDSAVYLCASPLAGGGDTQYFGPGTRLTVL.

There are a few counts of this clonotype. This chain's CDR3 is CSVAGYTGELFF. CDR3 DNA sequence: TGCAGCGTTGCAGGGTACACCGGGGAGCTGTTTTTT. The chain joins TRBV29-1 to TRBJ2-2; D is perhaps TRBD1 (5 bases). Looked up from germline, CDR1 is SQVTM and CDR2 is ANQGSEA. This CDR3 comprises 12 residues. V lost 4 bases to trimming and J lost 3 bases, with 6 bases between them.

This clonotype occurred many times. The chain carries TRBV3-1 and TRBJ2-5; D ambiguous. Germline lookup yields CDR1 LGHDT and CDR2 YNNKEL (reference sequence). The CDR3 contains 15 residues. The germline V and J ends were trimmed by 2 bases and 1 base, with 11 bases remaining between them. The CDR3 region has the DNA TGTGCCAGCAGCCAATACGAACAGTCCCAAGAGACCCAGTACTTC. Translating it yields CASSQYEQSQETQYF.

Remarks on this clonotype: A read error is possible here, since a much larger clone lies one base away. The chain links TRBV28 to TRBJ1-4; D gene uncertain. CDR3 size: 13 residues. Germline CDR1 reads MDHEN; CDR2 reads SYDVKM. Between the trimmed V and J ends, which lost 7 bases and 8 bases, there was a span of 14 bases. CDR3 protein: CASIHPGEEKLFF. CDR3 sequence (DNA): TGTGCCAGCATACACCCCGGGGAAGAAAAACTGTTTTTT.

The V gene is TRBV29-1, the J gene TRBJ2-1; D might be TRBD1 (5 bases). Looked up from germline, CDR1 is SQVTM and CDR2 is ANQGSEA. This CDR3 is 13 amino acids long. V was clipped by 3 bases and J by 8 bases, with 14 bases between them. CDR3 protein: CSVERQSPHEQFF. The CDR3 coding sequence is TGCAGCGTTGAGAGACAGAGTCCCCATGAGCAGTTCTTC.

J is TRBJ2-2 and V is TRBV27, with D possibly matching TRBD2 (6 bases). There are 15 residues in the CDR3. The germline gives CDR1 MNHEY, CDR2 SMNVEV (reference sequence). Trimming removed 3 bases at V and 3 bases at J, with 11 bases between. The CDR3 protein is CASSLDRGDTGELFF. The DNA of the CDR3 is TGTGCCAGCAGTTTGGATCGCGGGGACACCGGGGAGCTGTTTTTT.

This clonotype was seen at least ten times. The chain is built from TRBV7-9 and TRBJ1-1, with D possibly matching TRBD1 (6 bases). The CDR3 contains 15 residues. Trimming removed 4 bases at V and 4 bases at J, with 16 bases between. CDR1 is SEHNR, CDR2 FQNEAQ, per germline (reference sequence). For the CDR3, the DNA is TGTGCCAGCAGCTCTGGGCAGGGGCTCGGCACTGAAGCTTTCTTT. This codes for CASSSGQGLGTEAFF.

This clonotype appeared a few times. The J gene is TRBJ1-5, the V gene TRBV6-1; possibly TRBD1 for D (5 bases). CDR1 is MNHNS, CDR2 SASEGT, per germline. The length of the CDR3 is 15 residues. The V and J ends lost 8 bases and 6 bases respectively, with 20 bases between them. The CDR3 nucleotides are TGTGCCAGCCGGCGGGAGGACAAAACGGGTCAGCCCCAGCATTTT. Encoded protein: CASRREDKTGQPQHF.

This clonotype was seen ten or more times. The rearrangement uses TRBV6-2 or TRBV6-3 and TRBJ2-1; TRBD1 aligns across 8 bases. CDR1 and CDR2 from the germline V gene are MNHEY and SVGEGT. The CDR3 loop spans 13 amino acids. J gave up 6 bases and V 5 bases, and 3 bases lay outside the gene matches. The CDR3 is CASSVTGGNEQFF. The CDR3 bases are TGTGCCAGCAGTGTAACAGGGGGCAATGAGCAGTTCTTC.

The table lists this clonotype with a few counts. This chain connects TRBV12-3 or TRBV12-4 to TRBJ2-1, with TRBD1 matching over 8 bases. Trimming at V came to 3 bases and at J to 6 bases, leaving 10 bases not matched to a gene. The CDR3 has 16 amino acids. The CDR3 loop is CASSFPTGGFTNEQFF. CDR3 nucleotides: TGTGCCAGCAGTTTCCCCACAGGGGGATTCACCAATGAGCAGTTCTTC.

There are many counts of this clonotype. The CDR3 DNA reads as TGTGCCAGCAGTTCATCGAACACCGGGGAGCTGTTTTTT. This codes for CASSSSNTGELFF. This chain joins TRBV6-5 and TRBJ2-2; D is ambiguous. V was cut by 4 bases and J by 0 bases, with 3 bases left in between. The CDR3 has 13 amino acids. Germline V gene lookup returns CDR1 MNHEY and CDR2 SVGAGI.

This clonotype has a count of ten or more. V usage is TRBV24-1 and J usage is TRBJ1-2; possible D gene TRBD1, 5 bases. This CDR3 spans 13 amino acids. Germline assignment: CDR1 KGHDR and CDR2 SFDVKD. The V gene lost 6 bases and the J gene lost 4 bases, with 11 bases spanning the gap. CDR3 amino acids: CATSMGVGYGYTF. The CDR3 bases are TGTGCCACCAGTATGGGGGTCGGCTATGGCTACACCTTC.

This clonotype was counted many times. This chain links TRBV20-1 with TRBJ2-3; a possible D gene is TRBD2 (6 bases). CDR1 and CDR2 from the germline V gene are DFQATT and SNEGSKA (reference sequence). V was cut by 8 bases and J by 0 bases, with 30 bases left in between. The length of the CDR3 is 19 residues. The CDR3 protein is CSSSSIGGEKFTSTDTQYF. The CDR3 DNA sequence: TGCAGTTCGTCCTCAATCGGAGGGGAAAAGTTTACTAGCACAGATACGCAGTATTTT.

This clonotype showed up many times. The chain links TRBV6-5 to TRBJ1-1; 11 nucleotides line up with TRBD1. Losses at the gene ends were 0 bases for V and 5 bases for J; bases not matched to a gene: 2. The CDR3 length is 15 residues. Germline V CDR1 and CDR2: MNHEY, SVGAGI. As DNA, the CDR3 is TGTGCCAGCAGTTACTCGGGGACAGGGGGGACTGAAGCTTTCTTT. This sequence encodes CASSYSGTGGTEAFF.

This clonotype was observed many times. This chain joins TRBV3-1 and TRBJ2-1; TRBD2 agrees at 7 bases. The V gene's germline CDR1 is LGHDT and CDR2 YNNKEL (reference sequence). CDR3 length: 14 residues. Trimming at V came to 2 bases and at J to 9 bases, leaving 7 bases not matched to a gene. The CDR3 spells CASSQPGPGGEQFF. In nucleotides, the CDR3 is TGTGCCAGCAGCCAACCGGGGCCGGGGGGTGAGCAGTTCTTC.

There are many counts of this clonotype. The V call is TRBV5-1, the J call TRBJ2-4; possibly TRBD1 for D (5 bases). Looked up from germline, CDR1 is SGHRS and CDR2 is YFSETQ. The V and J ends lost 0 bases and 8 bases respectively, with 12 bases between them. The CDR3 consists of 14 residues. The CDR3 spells CASSLVQGEDIQYF. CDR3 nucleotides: TGCGCCAGCAGCTTGGTCCAGGGTGAAGACATTCAGTACTTC.

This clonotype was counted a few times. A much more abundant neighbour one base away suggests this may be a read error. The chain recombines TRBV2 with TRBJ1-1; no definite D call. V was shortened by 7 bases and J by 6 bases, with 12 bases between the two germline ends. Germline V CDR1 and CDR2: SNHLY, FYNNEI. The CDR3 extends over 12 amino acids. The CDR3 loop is CASNPPKAEAFF. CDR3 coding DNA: TGTGCCAGCAATCCGCCGAAGGCTGAAGCTTTCTTT. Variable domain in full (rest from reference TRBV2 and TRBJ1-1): EPEVTQTPSHQVTQMGQEVILRCVPISNHLYFYWYRQILGQKVEFLVSFYNNEISEKSEIFDDQFSVERPDGSNFTLKIRSTKLEDSAMYFCASNPPKAEAFFGQGTRLTVV.

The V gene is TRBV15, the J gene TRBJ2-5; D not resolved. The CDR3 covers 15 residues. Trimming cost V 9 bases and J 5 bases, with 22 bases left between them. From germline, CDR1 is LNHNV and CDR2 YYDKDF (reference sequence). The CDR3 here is CATRNGRRVRETQYF. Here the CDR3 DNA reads TGTGCCACGAGAAACGGACGTCGGGTCAGGGAGACCCAGTACTTC.

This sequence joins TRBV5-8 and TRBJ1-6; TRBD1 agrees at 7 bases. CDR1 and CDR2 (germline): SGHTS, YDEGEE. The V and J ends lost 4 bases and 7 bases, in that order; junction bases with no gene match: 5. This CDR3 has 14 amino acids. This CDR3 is CASSPRDRNSPLHF. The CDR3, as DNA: TGTGCCAGCAGCCCCCGGGACAGAAATTCACCCCTCCACTTT.

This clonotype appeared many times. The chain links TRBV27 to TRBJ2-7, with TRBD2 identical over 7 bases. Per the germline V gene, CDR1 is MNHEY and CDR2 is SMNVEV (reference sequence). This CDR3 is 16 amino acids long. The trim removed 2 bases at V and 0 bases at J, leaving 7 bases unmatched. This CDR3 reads CASSLRVGGYSYEQYF. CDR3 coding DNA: TGTGCCAGCAGTTTAAGGGTCGGGGGGTACTCCTACGAGCAGTACTTC.

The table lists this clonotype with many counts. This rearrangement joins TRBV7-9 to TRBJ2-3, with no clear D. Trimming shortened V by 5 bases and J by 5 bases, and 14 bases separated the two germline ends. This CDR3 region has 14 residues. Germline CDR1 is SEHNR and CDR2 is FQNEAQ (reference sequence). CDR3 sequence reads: CASSPVRTGDTQYF. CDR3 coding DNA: TGTGCCAGCAGCCCCGTAAGAACGGGAGATACGCAGTATTTT.

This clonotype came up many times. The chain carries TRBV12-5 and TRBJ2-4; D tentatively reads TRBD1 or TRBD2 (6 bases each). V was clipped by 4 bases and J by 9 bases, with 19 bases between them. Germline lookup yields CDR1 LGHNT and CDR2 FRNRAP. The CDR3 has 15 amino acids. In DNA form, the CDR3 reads TGTGCTAGTGGTTCCGACCTCGAAAAGGGGGGCATTCAGTACTTC. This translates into CASGSDLEKGGIQYF.

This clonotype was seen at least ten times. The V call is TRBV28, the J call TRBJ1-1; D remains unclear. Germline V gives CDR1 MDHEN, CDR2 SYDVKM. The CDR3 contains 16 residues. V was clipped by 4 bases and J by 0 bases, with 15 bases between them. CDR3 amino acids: CASSSDLGTMNTEAFF. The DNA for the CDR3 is TGTGCCAGCAGTTCGGACTTAGGAACGATGAACACTGAAGCTTTCTTT.

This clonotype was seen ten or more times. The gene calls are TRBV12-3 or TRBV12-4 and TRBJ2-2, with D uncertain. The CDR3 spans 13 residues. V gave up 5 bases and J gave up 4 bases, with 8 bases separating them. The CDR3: CASSASSTGELFF. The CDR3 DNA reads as TGTGCCAGCAGTGCCAGTAGCACCGGGGAGCTGTTTTTT.

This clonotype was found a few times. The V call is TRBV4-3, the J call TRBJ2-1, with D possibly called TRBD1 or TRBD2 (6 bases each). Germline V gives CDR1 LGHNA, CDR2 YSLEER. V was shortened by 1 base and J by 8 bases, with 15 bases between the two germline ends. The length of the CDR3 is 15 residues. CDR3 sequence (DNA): TGCGCCAGCAGCCAAGTGGGACCGAGGGGGGATGAGCAGTTCTTC. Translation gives CASSQVGPRGDEQFF.

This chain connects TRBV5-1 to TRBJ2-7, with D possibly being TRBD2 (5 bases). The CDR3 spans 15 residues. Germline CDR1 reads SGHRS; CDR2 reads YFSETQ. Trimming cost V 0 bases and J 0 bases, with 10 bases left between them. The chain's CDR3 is CASSLEGRGSYEQYF. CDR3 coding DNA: TGCGCCAGCAGCTTGGAGGGTCGGGGCTCCTACGAGCAGTACTTC.